The 25 T cell receptor beta chains presented below share a single source sample, sequenced in a study of cytomegalovirus exposure and HLA in healthy donors. Primers included in the PCR were 60 Vbeta and 13 Jbeta primers. The method was immunoSEQ multiplex PCR; TCRdb's version includes in-frame clones alone and lacks a portion of them. Here the sample spans around 190,000 clones, around 73% being singletons. Sequenced sample: PBMCs. The receptor set was obtained from a woman aged 25 to 39 in good health and CMV-seronegative.

Only a few counts were recorded for this clone. The J gene is TRBJ1-2, the V gene TRBV4-2; 8 bases fit TRBD1. The CDR3 consists of 15 residues. Germline CDR1 is LGHNA and CDR2 is YNFKEQ. J lost 6 bases, V lost 0 bases, and 6 bases had no gene match. This chain's CDR3 is CASSQDVARGHGYTF. The DNA of the CDR3 is TGTGCCAGCAGCCAAGATGTTGCCAGGGGGCATGGCTACACCTTC.

This chain links TRBV5-6 with TRBJ2-7, with 8 nucleotides matching TRBD1. This CDR3 region has 15 residues. Germline CDR1 is SGHDT and CDR2 is YYEEEE. J was trimmed by 2 bases and V by 1 base; bases with no gene match: 5. CDR3 protein: CASSLQATGAYEQYF. CDR3 in DNA: TGTGCCAGCAGCTTGCAGGCGACAGGGGCCTACGAGCAGTACTTC.

This clone was observed a single time. The chain links TRBV18 to TRBJ1-6, with a tentative D call TRBD1 (5 bases). Germline V gives CDR1 KGHSH, CDR2 LQKENI. V dropped 6 bases and J dropped 5 bases, with 14 bases sitting between them. The CDR3 is 15 amino acids. CDR3 DNA: TGTGCCAGCTCCCCGCGGGACGGAGATAATTCACCCCTCCACTTT. It codes for CASSPRDGDNSPLHF.

The chain carries TRBV19 and TRBJ2-7, with 7 bases matching TRBD1. This CDR3 is 15 amino acids long. Per germline, CDR1 LNHDA and CDR2 SQIVND (reference sequence). Trimming removed 7 bases from V and 0 bases from J; junction bases left unmatched: 9. The CDR3, as DNA: TGTGCCAGTAAGGGGCCGGACAGGAGCTCCTACGAGCAGTACTTC. Amino acid sequence: CASKGPDRSSYEQYF.

The CDR3 DNA is TGTGCCAGCAGCTTAACTCCTGATGACAGGGGCTCCTATAATTCACCCCTCCACTTT. It is translated as CASSLTPDDRGSYNSPLHF. The chain recombines TRBV7-3 with TRBJ1-6; TRBD1 matches at 8 bases. Germline CDR1 is SGHTA and CDR2 is FQGTGA. The trim removed 0 bases at V and 0 bases at J, leaving 7 bases unmatched. The length of the CDR3 is 19 residues. The full variable domain, completed using reference TRBV7-3 and TRBJ1-6, is GAGVSQTPSNKVTEKGKYVELRCDPISGHTALYWYRQSLGQGPEFLIYFQGTGAADDSGLPNDRFFAVRPEGSVSTLKIQRTERGDSAVYLCASSLTPDDRGSYNSPLHFGNGTRLTVT.

The chain links TRBV5-4 to TRBJ1-2, with TRBD1 matching over 7 bases. Germline V lookup: CDR1 SGHNT, CDR2 YYREEE (reference sequence). V shed 0 bases and J 7 bases; nucleotides not matched to a gene: 6. The CDR3 has 14 residues. The CDR3 sequence: CASSLVRQGSGYTF. In nucleotides, the CDR3 is TGTGCCAGCAGCTTGGTACGACAGGGCTCTGGCTACACCTTC. Combining the CDR3 with reference TRBV5-4 and TRBJ1-2 gives the whole variable domain ETGVTQSPTHLIKTRGQQVTLRCSSQSGHNTVSWYQQALGQGPQFIFQYYREEENGRGNFPPRFSGLQFPNYSSELNVNALELDDSALYLCASSLVRQGSGYTFGSGTRLTVV.

The chain has TRBV27 and TRBJ2-1, with 10 bases lining up with TRBD2. Looked up from germline, CDR1 is MNHEY and CDR2 is SMNVEV (reference sequence). The CDR3 covers 16 residues. V gave up 10 bases and J gave up 4 bases; unmatched junction bases: 13. The CDR3 loop is CATHLSLAGTYNEQFF. CDR3 DNA sequence: TGTGCCACTCACCTCTCACTAGCGGGGACTTACAATGAGCAGTTCTTC.

This rearrangement joins TRBV29-1 to TRBJ2-5; no reliable D call. The J call may not be correct, given that the DNA end is closer to TRBJ2-7. The CDR3 is 13 amino acids. CDR1 and CDR2 (germline): SQVTM, ANQGSEA. CDR3 bases: TGCAGCGTGTCCTCTGCCCACTCCTACGAGCAGTACTTC. This translates into CSVSSAHSYEQYF.

The chain links TRBV27 to TRBJ2-7, with TRBD2 identical over 8 bases. V trimming: 5 bases; J trimming: 7 bases; junction bases outside the gene matches: 16. Germline CDR1 is MNHEY and CDR2 is SMNVEV (reference sequence). This CDR3 is 16 amino acids long. CDR3 nucleotide sequence: TGTGCCAGCAGTATCCTAGGGCCAGCGGGAGTACGAGAGCAGTACTTC. As protein: CASSILGPAGVREQYF.

The chain joins TRBV6-5 to TRBJ2-7; possible D gene TRBD2, 5 bases. V was pared by 2 bases and J by 7 bases, with 12 bases between. The germline V gene encodes CDR1 MNHEY and CDR2 SVGAGI. CDR3 size: 13 residues. The CDR3 coding sequence is TGTGCCAGCAGTTACGCGGACTCGTTGGAGCAGTACTTC. Its translation: CASSYADSLEQYF.

The gene calls are TRBV6-1 and TRBJ1-2, with 9 bases aligning to TRBD1. The junction had 6 bases not matched to a gene; V was cut back by 6 bases and J by 7 bases. This CDR3 has 13 amino acids. Per germline, CDR1 MNHNS and CDR2 SASEGT. The CDR3: CASSSTGGRGYTF. The CDR3 bases are TGTGCCAGCAGCTCCACAGGGGGCCGTGGCTACACCTTC.

This clone has more than one count but fewer than ten. The genes are TRBV4-1 and TRBJ2-1; D remains unclear. This CDR3 comprises 14 residues. CDR1 is MGHRA and CDR2 is YSYEKL in the germline V gene. The germline V and J ends were trimmed by 5 bases and 8 bases, with 16 bases remaining between them. CDR3 region: CASSEGRRTDEQFF. The CDR3 DNA sequence: TGCGCCAGCAGCGAAGGTAGGAGAACCGATGAGCAGTTCTTC.

A few counts support this clone. V usage is TRBV19 and J usage is TRBJ2-7, with D possibly being TRBD2 (6 bases). The germline V gene has CDR1 LNHDA and CDR2 SQIVND (reference sequence). The CDR3 runs to 12 residues. The ends were cut back, 4 bases at V and 9 bases at J, with 13 bases in the middle. CDR3: CASSTGGTGQYF. CDR3 DNA sequence: TGTGCCAGTAGTACCGGGGGAACAGGGCAGTACTTC.

The chain carries TRBV6-5 and TRBJ2-7; D may be TRBD2 (5 bases). CDR1 and CDR2 from the germline V gene are MNHEY and SVGAGI. The CDR3 covers 13 residues. The ends were cut back, 6 bases at V and 7 bases at J, with 16 bases in the middle. This CDR3 reads CASRRGLTGEQYF. The DNA of the CDR3 is TGTGCCAGCAGACGGGGATTAACGGGGGAGCAGTACTTC.

The chain couples TRBV6-1 to TRBJ2-3; TRBD1 aligns across 8 bases. The germline V gene has CDR1 MNHNS and CDR2 SASEGT. J gave up 6 bases and V 1 base, and 6 bases lay outside the gene matches. The CDR3 has 15 residues. The CDR3 coding sequence is TGTGCCAGCAGTGAAGGGACAGGGTTCGCGGATACGCAGTATTTT. Residues: CASSEGTGFADTQYF.

CDR3 region: CASSPANYGYTF. CDR3 in DNA: TGTGCCAGTAGTCCAGCTAACTATGGCTACACCTTC. The V gene is TRBV19, the J gene TRBJ1-2; D gene ambiguous. The length of the CDR3 is 12 residues. V lost 5 bases and J 0 bases, leaving 4 bases between the germline ends. Per the germline V gene, CDR1 is LNHDA and CDR2 is SQIVND (reference sequence).

The chain has TRBV10-3 and TRBJ2-4, with 10 bases fitting TRBD2. The ends lost 0 bases at V and 0 bases at J; junction bases unmatched: 2. Germline V gene lookup returns CDR1 ENHRY and CDR2 SYGVKD. The CDR3 covers 17 residues. The CDR3 loop is CAISESSGGIAKNIQYF. Here the CDR3 DNA reads TGTGCCATCAGTGAGTCTAGCGGGGGGATAGCCAAAAACATTCAGTACTTC.

The chain couples TRBV5-1 to TRBJ1-4, with D perhaps TRBD1 (6 bases). This CDR3 spans 14 amino acids. Germline loops: CDR1 SGHRS, CDR2 YFSETQ. Between the trimmed V and J ends, which lost 3 bases and 8 bases, there was a span of 14 bases. The CDR3 bases are TGCGCCAGCAGCTCCTCCGGGACACTCGAAAAACTGTTTTTT. The encoded protein is CASSSSGTLEKLFF.

The chain recombines TRBV13 with TRBJ2-1; 10 bases are a match to TRBD2. This CDR3 region has 16 residues. V lost 5 bases and J lost 0; bases outside the gene matches: 4. Germline CDR1 PRHDT, CDR2 FYEKMQ (reference sequence). Here the CDR3 DNA reads TGTGCCAGCAGCGGGACTAGCGTTGTCTCCTACAATGAGCAGTTCTTC. As protein: CASSGTSVVSYNEQFF.

The chain is built from TRBV10-3 and TRBJ2-7, with 9 bases lining up with TRBD1. Germline V CDR1 and CDR2: ENHRY, SYGVKD. This CDR3 contains 17 residues. V shed 3 bases and J 7 bases; nucleotides not matched to a gene: 16. The CDR3 DNA reads TGTGCCATCAGTGATCTAGACCCCGGGACAGGGACGTGGGAGCAGTACTTC. Its protein product is CAISDLDPGTGTWEQYF.

This chain links TRBV18 with TRBJ1-1; the D gene is possibly TRBD1 (6 bases). Trimming pared 2 bases from V and 0 bases from J, leaving 13 bases between. In germline, CDR1 is KGHSH, CDR2 LQKENI. The CDR3 length is 16 residues. The CDR3 here is CASSPTPGHMNTEAFF. For the CDR3, the DNA is TGTGCCAGCTCACCAACTCCGGGACATATGAACACTGAAGCTTTCTTT.

As DNA, the CDR3 is TGTGCCAGCAGTGATCTATCAGGGGGTCACCAGCCCCAGCATTTT. Its translation is CASSDLSGGHQPQHF. The V and J genes are TRBV6-1 and TRBJ1-5; 7 bases match TRBD1. V was clipped by 3 bases and J by 7 bases; unmatched bases: 9. This CDR3 contains 15 residues. Germline loops: CDR1 MNHNS, CDR2 SASEGT.

This rearrangement joins TRBV7-9 to TRBJ2-1, with a weak D call TRBD2 (6 bases). CDR1 and CDR2 from the germline V gene are SEHNR and FQNEAQ (reference sequence). Trimming cost V 8 bases and J 6 bases, with 17 bases left between them. The CDR3 is 14 amino acids. The CDR3 DNA sequence: TGTGCCAGCCTCGGGGGAGGTGAAGGCAATGAGCAGTTCTTC. Encoded protein: CASLGGGEGNEQFF.

This clone was seen a few times. The CDR3 sequence is CASSLADRHYNEQFF. The CDR3 coding sequence is TGCGCCAGCAGCTTGGCGGACAGGCATTACAATGAGCAGTTCTTC. The V call is TRBV5-1, the J call TRBJ2-1; 7 bases line up with TRBD1. Trimming cost V 0 bases and J 4 bases; bases outside gene matches: 4. The CDR3 has 15 amino acids. Germline assignment: CDR1 SGHRS and CDR2 YFSETQ.

Written as DNA, the CDR3 is TGTGCCAGCAGTCCTACTAGCGGGCGTTCCTACGAGCAGTACTTC. Its translation is CASSPTSGRSYEQYF. The chain has TRBV2 and TRBJ2-7; TRBD2 matches 9 bases. Trimming at V came to 5 bases and at J to 1 base, leaving 6 bases not matched to a gene. Germline CDR1 is SNHLY and CDR2 is FYNNEI. The CDR3 sequence is 15 residues long. The full variable domain, its missing parts supplied by reference TRBV2 and TRBJ2-7, is EPEVTQTPSHQVTQMGQEVILRCVPISNHLYFYWYRQILGQKVEFLVSFYNNEISEKSEIFDDQFSVERPDGSNFTLKIRSTKLEDSAMYFCASSPTSGRSYEQYFGPGTRLTVT.